This TCR beta chain was observed in a study of T cell repertoires in ileal Crohn's disease (dated by TCRdb to 2018 to 2020). With regard to the full study: The median duration of disease was roughly 7.6 years, and at the time of surgery 35% to 45% of patients were active smokers. Every patient underwent surgery because of a complication, which was stricturing disease in around 61% of cases and penetrating disease in around 39%. Roughly half of the patients were given postoperative therapy, with around 11 receiving thiopurines and under 20 receiving anti-TNF agents. TCR repertoire analysis was performed in just over 55 Crohn's disease patients drawn from a prospective multicentre cohort. The study was conducted in parallel with a multicentre cohort built to find predictors of early endoscopic recurrence after ileocolonic resection. A Rutgeerts score above i0 was used to define endoscopic postoperative recurrence. A total of around 150 mucosal samples from around 60 patients were sequenced, collected from several sites on the surgical specimen as well as at postoperative endoscopy. The paper as a whole reports these results and caveats: A significantly higher proportion of clonal expansions was observed in active smokers at surgery than in non-smokers (roughly 27% vs 19%, p=0.02). Higher high-frequency clone percentages at surgery were associated with endoscopic recurrence; all patients with clonality above 26.8% (18/57) had recurrence. Mucosal CD4 and CD8 T cells were sorted and sequenced only in a subgroup of patients, whose size was not stated. More high-frequency clones were carried by sorted CD8 T cells than by CD4 T cells, suggesting that mucosal expansions were mainly CD8.

CDR1 and CDR2 were assigned from the germline V gene as SNHLY and FYNNEI. The junction carries 13 bases between V and J, which are trimmed by 6 bases and 5 bases respectively. From its cysteine to its phenylalanine, the CDR3 spans 13 amino acids. The read is trimmed to its CDR3 DNA, 39 bases read in frame from base 1. Adults with ileal or ileocolonic Crohn's disease for whom ileocolonic resection was indicated were considered eligible. Whole ileal mucosal biopsies were kept frozen at -80 degrees C prior to DNA extraction. Genomic DNA was extracted from frozen whole biopsies with a TRizol-based method and quantified on a NanoDrop 2000 spectrophotometer. This clone was observed a single time. Its antigen specificity is not known. No quality values exist for individual bases; no much larger clone is one base distant. For commercial TCRB immunosequencing, approximately 460 nanograms of biopsy DNA were submitted for each sample. A two-step, amplification bias-controlled multiplex PCR was used by Adaptive Biotechnology to amplify CDR3 regions from genomic DNA. In the first PCR, primers covered every V and J gene segment, and in the second PCR, barcodes and Illumina adapters were added. CDR3 libraries were sequenced on an Illumina instrument. The published analysis was carried out like this. The analysis drew on both the pipelines supplied by the vendor and custom analysis of the raw data in R/Bioconductor running R version 3.3.0. Clonality, which ranges from 0 to 1, was calculated as the inverse of the normalised Shannon entropy across all productive clones. High-frequency clones were defined as the share of the repertoire occupied by the top 100 clones, with only clones passing a 95% confidence test being retained. Overlap between samples was measured with the Morisita-Horn index, while repertoire diversity was measured with the Simpson index. The table was pulled from immuneACCESS by TCRdb, which kept in-frame rearrangements only. Such tables lose some clones; where checked, under half of the loss comes from unresolved V genes, and the rest has no known cause. The V and J calls and the clone size are those of that table, but D and trimming were determined from the DNA. The sample includes approximately 6,900 clones, with around 72% observed a single time. About 10% of the sample is in the top ten clones.

The TCR sequence derives from an adult with Crohn's disease. The chain is made from TRBV2 and TRBJ1-1, with the D gene uncertain. Source material: ileal tissue. The DNA sequence is given as TGTGCCAGCAGAACAGACTATTCGACTGAAGCTTTCTTT. The encoded protein is CASRTDYSTEAFF.